What follows are 11 T cell receptor beta chains derived from one specimen sequenced in a study of T cell repertoires in cytomegalovirus infection. Their specific antigens are unknown. Each CDR3 protein is one row after TCRdb ran MiXCR on the reads. This sample has about half a million distinct CDR3 sequences; roughly a third occur once, and the top ten carry 15% to 20%. The specimen comprised cultured PBMCs, sampled from culture after CMV antigen stimulation. These receptors were obtained from a human donor in good health (CMV status not recorded). Some clones in this sample may be carry-over from other donors' samples.

This clonotype was observed once. This chain joins TRBV4-1 and TRBJ2-3, with 7 nucleotides matching TRBD2. The CDR3 length is 16 residues. From germline, CDR1 is MGHRA and CDR2 YSYEKL. The V and J ends lost 1 base and 1 base, in that order; junction bases with no gene match: 5. The CDR3 sequence is CASSQAGLAGTDTQYF. DNA of the CDR3: TGCGCCAGCAGCCAAGCGGGGCTAGCGGGCACAGATACGCAGTATTTT.

CDR3 in amino acids: CSVGDALGYGYTF. The CDR3, as DNA: TGCAGCGTTGGGGACGCTTTAGGTTATGGCTACACCTTC. This chain links TRBV29-1 with TRBJ1-2; the D gene is possibly TRBD1 (5 bases). The CDR3 has 13 amino acids. Germline values: CDR1 SQVTM, CDR2 ANQGSEA. V was shortened by 4 bases and J by 5 bases, with 14 bases between the two germline ends. Looking up the rest from reference TRBV29-1 and TRBJ1-2 gives the full variable domain: SAVISQKPSRDICQRGTSLTIQCQVDSQVTMMFWYRQQPGQSLTLIATANQGSEATYESGFVIDKFPISRPNLTFSTLTVSNMSPEDSSIYLCSVGDALGYGYTFGSGTRLTVV.

The genes are TRBV19 and TRBJ2-2; 8 bases match TRBD2. With V trimmed by 9 bases and J by 0 bases, 9 bases remained unmatched. The V gene's germline CDR1 is LNHDA and CDR2 SQIVND (reference sequence). This CDR3 is built from 16 residues. The CDR3 loop reads CASRSAGGANTGELFF. The CDR3 nucleotides read TGTGCCAGCAGATCCGCGGGGGGCGCGAACACCGGGGAGCTGTTTTTT. Full variable domain (missing parts from reference TRBV19 and TRBJ2-2): DGGITQSPKYLFRKEGQNVTLSCEQNLNHDAMYWYRQDPGQGLRLIYYSQIVNDFQKGDIAEGYSVSREKKESFPLTVTSAQKNPTAFYLCASRSAGGANTGELFFGEGSRLTVL.

A few counts support this clonotype. The J gene is TRBJ2-1, the V gene TRBV27; 8 bases map to TRBD2. The CDR3 extends over 16 amino acids. Germline V gene data show CDR1 as MNHEY and CDR2 as SMNVEV (reference sequence). After removal of 5 bases from V and 3 bases from J, the junction contained 9 bases not matched to a gene. CDR3 protein: CASSLESGLGYNEQFF. As DNA, the CDR3 is TGTGCCAGCAGTCTTGAATCGGGACTAGGCTACAATGAGCAGTTCTTC.

This chain joins TRBV12-3 or TRBV12-4 and TRBJ2-7; D unclear. The CDR3 is made up of 14 amino acids. V was trimmed by 5 bases and J by 5 bases, leaving 16 bases between them. The CDR3 reads CASSLGLTRDEQYF. In nucleotides, the CDR3 is TGTGCCAGCAGTCTGGGCCTCACTCGGGACGAGCAGTACTTC.

V and J are TRBV29-1 and TRBJ2-1; no firm D call. The length of the CDR3 is 13 residues. CDR1 is SQVTM, CDR2 ANQGSEA, per germline. V lost 5 bases and J 7 bases, leaving 15 bases between the germline ends. DNA of the CDR3: TGCAGCGTTCACCCTGACGACTGGAATGAGCAGTTCTTC. It specifies CSVHPDDWNEQFF.

The V and J genes are TRBV7-2 and TRBJ1-5; the match to TRBD1 covers 7 bases. V was clipped by 8 bases and J by 12 bases; unmatched bases: 13. From germline, CDR1 is SGHTA and CDR2 FQGNSA. The CDR3 extends over 13 amino acids. CDR3 amino acids: CASSWIQGPDQHF. The CDR3 region has the DNA TGTGCCAGCTCATGGATACAGGGGCCGGACCAGCATTTT.

The chain recombines TRBV2 with TRBJ1-1; D unresolved. With 3 bases removed from V and 0 bases from J, the gap between germline ends came to 8 bases. From germline, CDR1 is SNHLY and CDR2 FYNNEI. The CDR3 loop spans 14 amino acids. The CDR3 protein is CASSENSLNTEAFF. CDR3 in DNA: TGTGCCAGCAGTGAGAACTCCCTGAACACTGAAGCTTTCTTT.

This clonotype was detected a few times. This chain uses TRBV5-4 with TRBJ2-1, with TRBD2 matching 9 bases. The CDR3 has 15 amino acids. Germline CDR1 and CDR2: SGHNT and YYREEE (reference sequence). J gave up 5 bases and V 1 base, and 4 bases lay outside the gene matches. The CDR3 reads CASSLSTSGNNEQFF. CDR3 DNA: TGTGCCAGCAGCTTGTCGACTAGCGGAAACAATGAGCAGTTCTTC.

The chain recombines TRBV6-6 with TRBJ2-1, with 9 nucleotides matching TRBD2. The CDR3 is made up of 15 amino acids. Germline CDR1 is MNHNY and CDR2 is SVGAGI (reference sequence). V lost 6 bases and J lost 8; bases outside the gene matches: 11. CDR3 bases: TGTGCCAGCAGCCCCGGGACTAGCTTTACCCATGAGCAGTTCTTC. Translated, it gives CASSPGTSFTHEQFF.

This clonotype has just a few counts. The chain is built from TRBV2 and TRBJ2-2, with 12 bases that match TRBD1. Unmatched junction bases numbered 6, after V lost 4 bases and J lost 3 bases. Looked up from germline, CDR1 is SNHLY and CDR2 is FYNNEI. CDR3 size: 17 residues. CDR3 residues: CASSGDRGRIDTGELFF. The CDR3 bases are TGTGCCAGCAGTGGGGACAGGGGGCGTATTGACACCGGGGAGCTGTTTTTT.